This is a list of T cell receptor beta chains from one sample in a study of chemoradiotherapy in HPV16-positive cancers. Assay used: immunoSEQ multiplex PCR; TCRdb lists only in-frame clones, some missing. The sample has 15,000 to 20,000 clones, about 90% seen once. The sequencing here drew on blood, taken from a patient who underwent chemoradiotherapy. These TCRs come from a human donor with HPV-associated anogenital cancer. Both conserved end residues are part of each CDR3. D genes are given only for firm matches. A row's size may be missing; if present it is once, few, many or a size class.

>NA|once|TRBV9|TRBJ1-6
TGTGCCAGCAGCGTAGGAACGATTTCTAATTCACCCCTCCACTTT
CASSVGTISNSPLHF
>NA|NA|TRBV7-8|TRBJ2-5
TGTGCCAGCAGCTTCGACAGTCTCCAAGAGACCCAGTACTTC
CASSFDSLQETQYF
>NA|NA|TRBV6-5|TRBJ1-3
TGTGCCAGCAGTTACTCGGCGGCTCAAGGAAACACCATATATTTT
CASSYSAAQGNTIYF
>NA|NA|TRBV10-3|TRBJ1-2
TGTGCCATCAGAGGTACTGACGCAACGTATGGCTACACCTTC
CAIRGTDATYGYTF
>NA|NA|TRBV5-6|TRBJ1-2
TGTGCCAGCAGCTCGTTACTAGCGGGTGGCTACACCTTC
CASSSLLAGGYTF
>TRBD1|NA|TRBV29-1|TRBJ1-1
TGCAGCGCCGGAGGGGGCGAGGTCACTGAAGCTTTCTTT
CSAGGGEVTEAFF
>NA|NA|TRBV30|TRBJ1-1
TGTGCCTGGAGTTCACACTGGAACACTGAAGCTTTCTTT
CAWSSHWNTEAFF
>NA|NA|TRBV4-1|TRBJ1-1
TGCGCCAGCAGCCACTCCGGGGTGGCCACTGAAGCTTTCTTT
CASSHSGVATEAFF
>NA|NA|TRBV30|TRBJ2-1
TGTGCCTGGAGTCAAGCGAATGAGCAGTTCTTC
CAWSQANEQFF
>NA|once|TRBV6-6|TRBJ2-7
TGTGCCAGCAGGCCGACAGGAGACTCCTACGAGCAGTACTTC
CASRPTGDSYEQYF
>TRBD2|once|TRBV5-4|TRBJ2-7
TGTGCCAGCAGCCCCACGGGACTAGACTGGGGCGAGCAGTACTTC
CASSPTGLDWGEQYF
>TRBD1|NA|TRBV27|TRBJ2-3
TGTGCCAGCAGTTTCGGGACAGACCTAGATACGCAGTATTTT
CASSFGTDLDTQYF
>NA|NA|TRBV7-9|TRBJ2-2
TGTGCCAGCAGCTTTAAGAACACCGGGGAGCTGTTTTTT
CASSFKNTGELFF
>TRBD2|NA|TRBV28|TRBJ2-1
TGTGCCAGCAGTTTTGGCACTAGCGGGGGATGGGATGAGCAGTTCTTC
CASSFGTSGGWDEQFF
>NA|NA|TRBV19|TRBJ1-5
TGTGCCAGTAGTGCAACCCGGAGACCTAATAGCAATCAGCCCCAGCATTTT
CASSATRRPNSNQPQHF
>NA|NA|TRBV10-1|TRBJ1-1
TGCGCCAGCAGTGATGGGGGTTCGAACACTGAAGCTTTCTTT
CASSDGGSNTEAFF
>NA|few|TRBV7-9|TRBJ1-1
TGTGCCAGCAGCTTACCTGCGACAACTTTCACTGAAGCTTTCTTT
CASSLPATTFTEAFF
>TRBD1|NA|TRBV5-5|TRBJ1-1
TGTGCCAGCAGCTTCCAACAGGGGTGGGGCACTGAAGCTTTCTTT
CASSFQQGWGTEAFF
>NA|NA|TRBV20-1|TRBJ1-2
TGCAGTGCAGGTCGGGACTATGGCTACACCTTC
CSAGRDYGYTF
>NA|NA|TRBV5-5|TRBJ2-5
TGTGCCAGCAGCCCCCCGGGCAGTCGGGCCGAGACCCAGTACTTC
CASSPPGSRAETQYF
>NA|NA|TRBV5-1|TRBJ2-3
TGCGCCAGCAGCTTGGCCGTGGGGGCAGATACGCAGTATTTT
CASSLAVGADTQYF
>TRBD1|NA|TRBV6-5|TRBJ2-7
TGTGCCAGTAGGGGACAGGGGATAATTGAGCAGTACTTC
CASRGQGIIEQYF
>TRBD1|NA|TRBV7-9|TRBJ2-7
TGTGCCAGCAGGGCGCAAGAAGGGGGCCGCCAGTACTTC
CASRAQEGGRQYF
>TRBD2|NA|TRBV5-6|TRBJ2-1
TGTGCCAGCAGCTTCCTAGCGGGAGTAGGGAATGAGCAGTTCTTC
CASSFLAGVGNEQFF
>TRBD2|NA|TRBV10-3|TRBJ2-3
TGTGCCATCAGTGGTAGCGGGAGTGGGGCAGATACGCAGTATTTT
CAISGSGSGADTQYF
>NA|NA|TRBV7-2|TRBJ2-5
TGTGCCAGCAGCTTAGCGCAGGGATGGGAGACCCAGTACTTC
CASSLAQGWETQYF
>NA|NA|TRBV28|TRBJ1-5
TGTGCCAGCAGACTCCAGGGGCAGCCCCAGCATTTT
CASRLQGQPQHF
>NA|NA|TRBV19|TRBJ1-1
TGTGCCAGTAGTATTCCGGGAGAAATGAACACTGAAGCTTTCTTT
CASSIPGEMNTEAFF
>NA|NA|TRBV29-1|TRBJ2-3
TGCAGCGCGGACCCAGGGGGGGATACGCAGTATTTT
CSADPGGDTQYF
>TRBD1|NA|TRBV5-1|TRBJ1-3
TGCGCCAGCAGCCCCGGACAGGCCTCTGGAAACACCATATATTTT
CASSPGQASGNTIYF
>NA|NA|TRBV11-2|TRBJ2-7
TGTGCCAGCAGCTTAACGGGAGTCGCTGACGAGCAGTACTTC
CASSLTGVADEQYF
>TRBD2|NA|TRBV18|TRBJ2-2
TGTGCCAGCTCACTACTAGCGGGGTCCACCGGGGAGCTGTTTTTT
CASSLLAGSTGELFF
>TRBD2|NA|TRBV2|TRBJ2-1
TGTGCCAGCAGTCGCGAGCGGGAGACAGAGCAGTTCTTC
CASSRERETEQFF
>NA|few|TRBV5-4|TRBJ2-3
TGTGCCAGCAGCTCCTTAGGTGTAGATACGCAGTATTTT
CASSSLGVDTQYF
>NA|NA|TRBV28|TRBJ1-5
TGTGCCAGCAGTAAAGAGAATCAGCCCCAGCATTTT
CASSKENQPQHF
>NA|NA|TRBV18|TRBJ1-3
TGTGCCAGCTCAGCAACAGGGAACTCTGGAAACACCATATATTTT
CASSATGNSGNTIYF
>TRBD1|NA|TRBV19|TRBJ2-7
TGTGCCAGTTCTACGGCCCCGGGACAGAGGTCCTACGAGCAGTACTTC
CASSTAPGQRSYEQYF
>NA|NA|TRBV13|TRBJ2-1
TGTGCCAGCAGCCCGCGGGGGCCCTTCGAGATCAGGGGTCCTTCCTACAATGAGCAGTTCTTC
CASSPRGPFEIRGPSYNEQFF
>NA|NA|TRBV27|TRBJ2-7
TGTGCCAGCAGCCTCCGTGGGGAACTCTACGAGCAGTACTTC
CASSLRGELYEQYF
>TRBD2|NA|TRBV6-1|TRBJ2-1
TGTGCCAGCAGGGCTAGCGGGAGGGCCCCTGAGCAGTTCTTC
CASRASGRAPEQFF
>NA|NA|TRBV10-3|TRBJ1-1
TGTGCCATCAGTGAGTTTAACAGCGAAGCTTTCTTT
CAISEFNSEAFF
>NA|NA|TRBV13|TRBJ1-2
TGTGCCAGCAGCCTCCGGGCGCGTCCCAATGGCTACACCTTC
CASSLRARPNGYTF
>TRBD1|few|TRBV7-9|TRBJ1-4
TGTGCCAGCAGCCCTACCGGGACAGGGGTCGAAAAACTGTTTTTT
CASSPTGTGVEKLFF
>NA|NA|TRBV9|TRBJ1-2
TGTGCCAGCAGCGGAAGACAGTCTCTAGCTAACTATGGCTACACCTTC
CASSGRQSLANYGYTF
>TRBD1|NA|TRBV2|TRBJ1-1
TGTGCCAGCAGTGACCGGACAGGAGGGAACACTGAAGCTTTCTTT
CASSDRTGGNTEAFF
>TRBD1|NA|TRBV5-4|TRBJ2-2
TGTGCCAGCAGCACTGGACAGGACCGCAACACCGGGGAGCTGTTTTTT
CASSTGQDRNTGELFF
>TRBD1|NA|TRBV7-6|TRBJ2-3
TGTGCCAGCAGCCGATCCCCAGGGGGCGCAGATACGCAGTATTTT
CASSRSPGGADTQYF
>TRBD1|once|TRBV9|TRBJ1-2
TGTGCCAGCAGCGTCGGACAGGGGGCAGCGGGCTACACCTTC
CASSVGQGAAGYTF
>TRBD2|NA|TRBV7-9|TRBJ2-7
TGTGCCAGCAGCCTTCCGCCGGCTAGCGGGAGATACGAGCAGTACTTC
CASSLPPASGRYEQYF
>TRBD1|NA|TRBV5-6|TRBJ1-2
TGTGCCAGCAGAGGAACAGGGGATTGGGGGGGTAGCTATGGCTACACCTTC
CASRGTGDWGGSYGYTF
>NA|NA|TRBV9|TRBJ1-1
TGTGCCAGCAGCGTATATCCGGGTGGCACTGAAGCTTTCTTT
CASSVYPGGTEAFF